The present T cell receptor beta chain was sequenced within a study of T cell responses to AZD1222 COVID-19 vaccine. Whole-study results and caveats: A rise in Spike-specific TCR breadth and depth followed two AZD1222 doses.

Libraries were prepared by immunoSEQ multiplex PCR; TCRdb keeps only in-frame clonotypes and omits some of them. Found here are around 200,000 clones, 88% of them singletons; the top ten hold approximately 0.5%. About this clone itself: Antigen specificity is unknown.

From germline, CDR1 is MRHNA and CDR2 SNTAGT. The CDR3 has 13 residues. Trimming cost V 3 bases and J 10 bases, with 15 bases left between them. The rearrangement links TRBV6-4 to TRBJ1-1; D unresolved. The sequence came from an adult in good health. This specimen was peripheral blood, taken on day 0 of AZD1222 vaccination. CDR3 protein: CASSEYPEAGAFF. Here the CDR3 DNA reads TGTGCCAGCAGTGAGTATCCCGAGGCCGGAGCTTTCTTT.